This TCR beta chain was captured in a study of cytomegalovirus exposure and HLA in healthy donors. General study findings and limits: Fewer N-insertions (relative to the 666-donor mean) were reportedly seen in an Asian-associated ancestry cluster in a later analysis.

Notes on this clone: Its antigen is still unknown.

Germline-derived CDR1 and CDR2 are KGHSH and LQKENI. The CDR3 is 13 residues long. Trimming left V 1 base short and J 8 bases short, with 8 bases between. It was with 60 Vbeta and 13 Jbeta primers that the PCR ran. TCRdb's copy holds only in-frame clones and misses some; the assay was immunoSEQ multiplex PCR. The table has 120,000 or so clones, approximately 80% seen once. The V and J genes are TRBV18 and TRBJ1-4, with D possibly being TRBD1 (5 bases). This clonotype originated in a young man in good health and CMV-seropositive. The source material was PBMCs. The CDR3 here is CASSPQEGEKLFF. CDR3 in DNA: TGTGCCAGCTCACCACAGGAGGGGGAAAAACTGTTTTTT. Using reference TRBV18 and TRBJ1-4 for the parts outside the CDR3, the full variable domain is NAGVMQNPRHLVRRRGQEARLRCSPMKGHSHVYWYRQLPEEGLKFMVYLQKENIIDESGMPKERFSAEFPKEGPSILRIQQVVRGDSAAYFCASSPQEGEKLFFGSGTQLSVL.